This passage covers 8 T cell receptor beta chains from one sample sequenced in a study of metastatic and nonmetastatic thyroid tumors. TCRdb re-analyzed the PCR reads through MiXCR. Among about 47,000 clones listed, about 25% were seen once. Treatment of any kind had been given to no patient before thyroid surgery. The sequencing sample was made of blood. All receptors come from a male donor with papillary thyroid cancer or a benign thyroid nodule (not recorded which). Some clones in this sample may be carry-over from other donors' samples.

Here the CDR3 DNA reads TGCGCCAGCAGCTTGGATGGCAGGGACCAAGAGACCCAGTACTTC. Translated: CASSLDGRDQETQYF. This chain links TRBV5-1 with TRBJ2-5; D perhaps matches TRBD1 (5 bases). The germline V and J ends were trimmed by 0 bases and 0 bases, with 9 bases remaining between them. The CDR3 contains 15 residues. Germline loops: CDR1 SGHRS, CDR2 YFSETQ.

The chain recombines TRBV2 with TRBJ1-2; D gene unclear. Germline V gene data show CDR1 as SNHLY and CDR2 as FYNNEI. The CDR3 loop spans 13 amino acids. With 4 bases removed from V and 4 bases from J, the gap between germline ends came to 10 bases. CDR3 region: CASSGWGSYGYTF. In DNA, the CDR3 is TGTGCCAGCAGTGGGTGGGGATCCTATGGCTACACCTTC.

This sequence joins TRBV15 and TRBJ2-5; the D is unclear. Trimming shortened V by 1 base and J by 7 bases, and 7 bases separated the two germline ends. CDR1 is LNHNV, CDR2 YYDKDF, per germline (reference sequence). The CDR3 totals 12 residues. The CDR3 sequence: CATSRVGGTQYF. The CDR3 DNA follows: TGTGCCACCAGCAGAGTGGGTGGGACCCAGTACTTC.

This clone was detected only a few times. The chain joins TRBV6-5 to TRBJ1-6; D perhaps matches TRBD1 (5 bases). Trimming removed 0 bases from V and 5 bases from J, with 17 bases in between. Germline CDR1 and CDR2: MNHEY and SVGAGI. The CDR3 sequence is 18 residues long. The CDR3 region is CASSYSLPGIVHNSPLHF. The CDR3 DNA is TGTGCCAGCAGTTACTCTTTGCCAGGGATAGTGCATAATTCACCCCTCCACTTT.

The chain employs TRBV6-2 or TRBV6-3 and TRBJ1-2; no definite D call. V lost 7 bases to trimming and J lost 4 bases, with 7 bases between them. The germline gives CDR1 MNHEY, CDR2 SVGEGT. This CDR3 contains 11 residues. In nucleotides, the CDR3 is TGTGCCAGCAAACACTTCTATGGCTACACCTTC. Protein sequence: CASKHFYGYTF.

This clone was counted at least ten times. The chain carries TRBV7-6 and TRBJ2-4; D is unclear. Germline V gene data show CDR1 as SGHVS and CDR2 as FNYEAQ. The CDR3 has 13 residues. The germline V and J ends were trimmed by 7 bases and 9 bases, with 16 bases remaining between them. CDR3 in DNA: TGTGCCAGCACCCTGGGTGGTTCGGGCATTCAGTACTTC. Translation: CASTLGGSGIQYF.

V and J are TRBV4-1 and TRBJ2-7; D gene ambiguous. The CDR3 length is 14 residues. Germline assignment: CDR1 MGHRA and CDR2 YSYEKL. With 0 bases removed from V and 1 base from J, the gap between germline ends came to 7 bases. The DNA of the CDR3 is TGCGCCAGCAGCCAAGAATTTAGATCCTACGAGCAGTACTTC. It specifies CASSQEFRSYEQYF.

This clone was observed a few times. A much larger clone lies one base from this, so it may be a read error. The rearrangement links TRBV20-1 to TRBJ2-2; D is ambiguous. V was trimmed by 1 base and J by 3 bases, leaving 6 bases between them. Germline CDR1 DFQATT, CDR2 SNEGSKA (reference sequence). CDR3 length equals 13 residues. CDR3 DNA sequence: TGCAGTGCTAGAGGGGCGGACACCGGGGAGCTGTTTTTT. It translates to CSARGADTGELFF.